Below, 7 T cell receptor beta chains from the same sample are listed, as sequenced in a study of CD8 T cells in Susac syndrome (dated by TCRdb to between 2019 and 2020). The method behind the library was the immunoSEQ multiplex PCR assay. RNA was extracted using the RNeasy kit, and roughly 0.5 to 1 ug of the RNA was reverse transcribed with random hexamers. The raw public data were reprocessed by TCRdb itself: fastp quality trimming at Q25, MiXCR clonotype calling, in-frame beta chains only. Every CDR3 protein is listed once, alongside the most common genes and DNA of its rows. The sample profile shows 120,000 or so distinct CDR3 sequences; about 93% of them were found once. The ten largest clones take up approximately 0.089% of the sample. Material for sequencing was CD4+ T cells from PBMCs. The receptors here all came from a human donor in good health.

The chain carries TRBV20-1 and TRBJ2-1, with 15 bases aligning to TRBD2. Losses at the gene ends were 1 base for V and 6 bases for J; bases not matched to a gene: 4. CDR1 and CDR2 (germline): DFQATT, SNEGSKA (reference sequence). This CDR3 spans 16 amino acids. CDR3 bases: TGCAGTGCTAGAGTTAAGGGACTAGCGGGAGGCAATGAGCAGTTCTTC. It yields the protein CSARVKGLAGGNEQFF.

The chain links TRBV3-1 to TRBJ2-5; D is unclear. Germline V lookup: CDR1 LGHDT, CDR2 YNNKEL (reference sequence). The CDR3 contains 12 residues. Trimming pared 3 bases from V and 5 bases from J, leaving 7 bases between. DNA for the CDR3: TGTGCCAGCAGCCAGGTCAAGGAGACCCAGTACTTC. This codes for CASSQVKETQYF.

The chain employs TRBV7-9 and TRBJ1-1; TRBD1 might be the D (5 bases). Trimming took off 2 bases at V and 11 bases at J, with 12 bases between the two ends. CDR1 and CDR2 from the germline V gene are SEHNR and FQNEAQ (reference sequence). The CDR3 has 12 amino acids. Here the CDR3 DNA reads TGTGCCAGCAGCTTATCGGGGCGGGAGGCTTTCTTT. It yields the protein CASSLSGREAFF.

The V gene is TRBV7-2, the J gene TRBJ2-7; TRBD2 aligns across 8 bases. Germline V gene data show CDR1 as SGHTA and CDR2 as FQGNSA. V dropped 4 bases and J dropped 1; count of bases not matched to a gene: 6. The CDR3 runs to 15 residues. The CDR3 bases are TGTGCCAGCAGCTCTTCAGCGGGAGTGTCCTACGAGCAGTACTTC. Translated: CASSSSAGVSYEQYF.

The chain employs TRBV30 and TRBJ2-4, with D perhaps matching TRBD1 or TRBD2 (5 bases each). This CDR3 comprises 13 residues. The V end lost 0 bases, the J end lost 7 bases, and 10 bases lay between the germline ends. Germline V gene sequence: CDR1 GTSNPN, CDR2 SVGIG (reference sequence). This chain's CDR3 is CAWSVEGLNIQYF. CDR3 nucleotide sequence: TGTGCCTGGAGTGTCGAGGGGCTGAACATTCAGTACTTC.

The V and J genes are TRBV4-1 and TRBJ2-5, with TRBD2 matching over 10 bases. CDR1 is MGHRA, CDR2 YSYEKL, per germline. The V and J ends lost 0 bases and 9 bases, in that order; junction bases with no gene match: 10. CDR3 length: 16 amino acids. DNA for the CDR3: TGCGCCAGCAGCCAAGAGGGGCTAGCGGGAGTTAAGGCCCAGTACTTC. Its translation: CASSQEGLAGVKAQYF.

This chain joins TRBV3-1 and TRBJ2-7; D is undetermined. Germline V lookup: CDR1 LGHDT, CDR2 YNNKEL (reference sequence). The CDR3 extends over 12 amino acids. V was pared by 1 base and J by 6 bases, with 7 bases between. The CDR3 region is CASSQVPSEQYF. CDR3 bases: TGTGCCAGCAGCCAAGTGCCGTCCGAGCAGTACTTC.